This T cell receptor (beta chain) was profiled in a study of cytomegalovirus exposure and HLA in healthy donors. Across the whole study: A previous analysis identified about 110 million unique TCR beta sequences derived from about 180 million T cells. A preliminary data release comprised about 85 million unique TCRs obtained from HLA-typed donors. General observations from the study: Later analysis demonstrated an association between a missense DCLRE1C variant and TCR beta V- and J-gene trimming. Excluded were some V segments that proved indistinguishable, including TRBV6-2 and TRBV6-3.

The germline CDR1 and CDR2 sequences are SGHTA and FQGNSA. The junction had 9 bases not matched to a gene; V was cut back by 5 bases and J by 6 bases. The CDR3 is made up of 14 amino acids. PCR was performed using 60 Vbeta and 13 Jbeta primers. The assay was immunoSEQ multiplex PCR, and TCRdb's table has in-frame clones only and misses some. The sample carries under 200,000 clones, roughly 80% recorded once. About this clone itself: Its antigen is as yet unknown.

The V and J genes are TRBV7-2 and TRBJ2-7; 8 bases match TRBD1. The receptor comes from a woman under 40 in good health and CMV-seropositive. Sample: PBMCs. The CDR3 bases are TGTGCCAGCAGCCCAGGGGGCTCGTGGCGCGAGCAGTACTTC. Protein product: CASSPGGSWREQYF.